A single sample is the source of the 3 T cell receptor beta chains below, sequenced in a study of T cells in Graves' hyperthyroidism and ophthalmopathy. Authors of the study amplified TCR beta CDR3 regions from RNA transcripts. In the first-round RT-PCR of the TCR CDR3, the HTBI primer set was used. TCRdb reprocessed the multiplex PCR reads via MiXCR and lists one record per CDR3 protein. This sample has about 400,000 distinct CDR3 sequences, with about 14% found just once. Sequenced material: blood. The receptor set was obtained from a man aged 50 to 59 with Graves' ophthalmopathy.

This clonotype was found many times. The gene calls are TRBV28 and TRBJ2-5; D unclear. The CDR3 sequence is 13 residues long. Deletions cut 5 bases from V and 4 bases from J, with 11 bases between. In germline, CDR1 is MDHEN, CDR2 SYDVKM. The CDR3 loop is CASSPTGRETQYF. In DNA, the CDR3 is TGTGCCAGCAGTCCCACGGGCCGAGAGACCCAGTACTTC.

Remarks on this clonotype: This may arise from a read error, as a much more abundant clone is one base away. The chain recombines TRBV20-1 with TRBJ2-5; TRBD1 matches 7 bases. Losses at the gene ends were 3 bases for V and 1 base for J; bases not matched to a gene: 5. Germline V gene sequence: CDR1 DFQATT, CDR2 SNEGSKA (reference sequence). The CDR3 contains 14 residues. This CDR3 is CSARNRDSQETQYF. The CDR3 DNA reads as TGCAGTGCTAGGAACCGGGACAGCCAAGAGACCCAGTACTTC.

This clonotype was picked up many times. This chain uses TRBV3-1 with TRBJ1-4, with D unclear. Trimming cost V 1 base and J 10 bases, with 7 bases left between them. This CDR3 has 12 residues. Per the germline V gene, CDR1 is LGHDT and CDR2 is YNNKEL (reference sequence). The CDR3 here is CASSQVIGKLFF. CDR3 in DNA: TGTGCCAGCAGCCAAGTCATTGGAAAACTGTTTTTT.